Below are 21 T cell receptor beta chains sequenced from a single sample in a study of blood T cell repertoires in COVID-19. The protocol was immunoSEQ multiplex PCR, while the TCRdb copy is restricted to in-frame clones and leaves out a portion. The data contain under 300,000 clones, about 88% of them seen just once; the ten biggest clones take up 1.5% to 2%. Sequencing was carried out using PBMCs or T cells enriched from blood (not recorded which). These receptors were taken from a woman aged 45 to 65 who had recovered from COVID-19.

V and J are TRBV20-1 and TRBJ1-1, with D perhaps matching TRBD1 (5 bases). Germline CDR1 and CDR2: DFQATT and SNEGSKA (reference sequence). The CDR3 consists of 11 residues. Trimming shortened V by 4 bases and J by 6 bases, and 9 bases separated the two germline ends. The CDR3 here is CSATGSAEAFF. CDR3 bases: TGCAGTGCTACAGGGTCTGCTGAAGCTTTCTTT.

The V gene is TRBV10-3, the J gene TRBJ2-3; D gene unclear. The CDR3 covers 16 residues. The germline V gene has CDR1 ENHRY and CDR2 SYGVKD. V lost 0 bases to trimming and J lost 0 bases, with 10 bases between them. Here the CDR3 reads CAISESTPTSTDTQYF. The CDR3 nucleotides read TGTGCCATCAGTGAGTCGACACCGACCAGCACAGATACGCAGTATTTT.

Only a few counts were recorded for this clone. CDR3 residues: CASSQEGAGVTQYF. CDR3 DNA sequence: TGCGCCAGCAGCCAAGAAGGGGCTGGGGTGACCCAGTACTTC. V is TRBV4-1 and J is TRBJ2-5; possible D gene TRBD1, 5 bases. CDR3 size: 14 residues. Trimming removed 0 bases at V and 7 bases at J, with 12 bases between. Per the germline V gene, CDR1 is MGHRA and CDR2 is YSYEKL.

DNA of the CDR3: TGTGCCAGCAGCGTAGACGTAACAGGGGATTTTTCACCCCTCCACTTT. Protein sequence: CASSVDVTGDFSPLHF. V is TRBV9 and J is TRBJ1-6, with TRBD1 matching over 7 bases. J lost 9 bases, V lost 0 bases, and 9 bases had no gene match. From germline, CDR1 is SGDLS and CDR2 YYNGEE. The length of the CDR3 is 16 residues.

CDR3 loop: CASSGQVGQPQHF. Here the CDR3 DNA reads TGTGCCAGCAGTGGACAGGTTGGTCAGCCCCAGCATTTT. The chain couples TRBV6-2 or TRBV6-3 to TRBJ1-5; 7 nucleotides line up with TRBD1. V lost 5 bases to trimming and J lost 6 bases; unmatched junction nucleotides: 4. Per the germline V gene, CDR1 is MNHEY and CDR2 is SVGEGT. The CDR3 is 13 amino acids.

This sequence joins TRBV3-1 (or the pseudogene TRBV3-2) and TRBJ2-2; 8 nucleotides agree with TRBD2. This CDR3 comprises 19 residues. Germline V lookup: CDR1 LGHDT, CDR2 YNNKEL (reference sequence). V was clipped by 4 bases and J by 0 bases; unmatched bases: 13. The CDR3 nucleotides are TGTGCCAGCAGCCCCCACGGCCTGCGGGAGGCCACGAACACCGGGGAGCTGTTTTTT. It specifies CASSPHGLREATNTGELFF.

The chain is built from TRBV7-9 and TRBJ2-7, with D possibly matching TRBD2 (5 bases). The V gene lost 5 bases and the J gene lost 4 bases, with 9 bases spanning the gap. The CDR3 length is 12 residues. CDR1 SEHNR and CDR2 FQNEAQ come from the germline V gene (reference sequence). CDR3 nucleotides: TGTGCCAGCAGCGCGGGTGTTTACGAGCAGTACTTC. Residues: CASSAGVYEQYF.

Only a few counts were recorded for this clone. The V gene is TRBV3-1 (or the pseudogene TRBV3-2), the J gene TRBJ1-6; maybe TRBD1 (5 bases). Trimming removed 0 bases at V and 7 bases at J, with 13 bases between. Germline V gene lookup returns CDR1 LGHDT and CDR2 YNNKEL (reference sequence). The CDR3 consists of 16 residues. In DNA form, the CDR3 reads TGTGCCAGCAGCCAAGATTTACGGGGGTGGAATTCACCCCTCCACTTT. This translates into CASSQDLRGWNSPLHF.

This clone was seen a single time. The chain is built from TRBV2 and TRBJ2-1; 11 bases map to TRBD2. Trimming at V came to 4 bases and at J to 2 bases, leaving 4 bases not matched to a gene. The CDR3 totals 16 residues. CDR1 and CDR2 from the germline V gene are SNHLY and FYNNEI. The CDR3 reads CASSGGLAEPYNEQFF. The CDR3 DNA is TGTGCCAGCAGTGGGGGACTAGCGGAGCCCTACAATGAGCAGTTCTTC.

This clone appeared a single time. The chain couples TRBV6-5 to TRBJ1-5, with 10 positions matching TRBD1. This CDR3 is 15 amino acids long. Trimming cost V 6 bases and J 6 bases; bases outside gene matches: 8. Germline CDR1 reads MNHEY; CDR2 reads SVGAGI. The CDR3 loop is CASSGDRGGRQPQHF. CDR3 coding DNA: TGTGCCAGCAGCGGGGACAGGGGAGGACGTCAGCCCCAGCATTTT.

The chain combines TRBV5-1 with TRBJ2-5; TRBD1 matches at 10 bases. From germline, CDR1 is SGHRS and CDR2 YFSETQ. V lost 4 bases, J lost 5 bases, and 8 bases stayed unmatched. There are 15 residues in the CDR3. The CDR3 nucleotides are TGCGCCAGCAGCCTTGGGACAGGGGCGCAGGAGACCCAGTACTTC. It encodes CASSLGTGAQETQYF.

The V gene is TRBV19, the J gene TRBJ2-3, with 8 positions matching TRBD2. The CDR3 spans 15 residues. The J segment lost 1 base and the V segment lost 7 bases, leaving 7 bases of the junction unmatched. CDR1 is LNHDA and CDR2 is SQIVND in the germline V gene (reference sequence). The CDR3 loop is CASMEAGVGTDTQYF. In nucleotides, the CDR3 is TGTGCCAGTATGGAAGCGGGAGTGGGCACAGATACGCAGTATTTT.

The rearrangement uses TRBV19 and TRBJ2-5; D uncertain. The CDR3 has 15 amino acids. V was clipped by 3 bases and J by 4 bases, with 15 bases between them. Germline V gene sequence: CDR1 LNHDA, CDR2 SQIVND (reference sequence). As DNA, the CDR3 is TGTGCCAGTAGTATGACTCAAGGAGTCGGAGAGACCCAGTACTTC. Translation: CASSMTQGVGETQYF.

This clone occurred once. V gene TRBV30 combines with J gene TRBJ2-3; D is perhaps TRBD2 (5 bases). V lost 8 bases, J lost 2 bases, and 14 bases lay in between. Germline V CDR1 and CDR2: GTSNPN, SVGIG (reference sequence). The CDR3 covers 13 residues. CDR3 nucleotides: TGTGCCCATGAGGGAAGAAACACAGATACGCAGTATTTT. It specifies CAHEGRNTDTQYF.

The CDR3 here is CASSLSRTETEAFF. The CDR3 bases are TGTGCCAGCAGTTTATCCCGGACAGAAACTGAAGCTTTCTTT. This rearrangement joins TRBV27 to TRBJ1-1, with D maybe TRBD1 (6 bases). The V and J ends lost 0 bases and 5 bases respectively, with 10 bases between them. This CDR3 comprises 14 residues. Germline lookup yields CDR1 MNHEY and CDR2 SMNVEV (reference sequence).

This clone was recorded once. V and J are TRBV18 and TRBJ2-3; possibly TRBD2 for D (5 bases). Looked up from germline, CDR1 is KGHSH and CDR2 is LQKENI. This CDR3 comprises 15 residues. Trimming pared 3 bases from V and 3 bases from J, leaving 13 bases between. The CDR3 nucleotides are TGTGCCAGCTCACCGAGGGTGTCGGGTACAGATACGCAGTATTTT. Protein: CASSPRVSGTDTQYF.

The chain links TRBV3-1 (or the pseudogene TRBV3-2) to TRBJ1-5; D gene uncertain. Germline-derived CDR1 and CDR2 are LGHDT and YNNKEL (reference sequence). Trimming removed 3 bases from V and 7 bases from J, with 7 bases in between. The CDR3 consists of 12 residues. This chain's CDR3 is CASSHREQPQHF. CDR3 nucleotides: TGTGCCAGCAGCCACCGAGAGCAGCCCCAGCATTTT.

Only one count was recorded for this clone. The chain recombines TRBV11-3 with TRBJ2-7; D may be TRBD1 (5 bases). The germline CDR1 and CDR2 sequences are SGHNT and YENEEA. Trimming stripped 0 bases from V and 6 bases from J, with 9 bases between. The CDR3 contains 13 residues. CDR3 region: CASSLDGRAEQYF. The CDR3 DNA sequence: TGTGCCAGCAGCTTAGATGGCAGGGCCGAGCAGTACTTC.

The rearrangement uses TRBV19 and TRBJ2-1; no definite D call. This CDR3 region has 13 residues. V gave up 5 bases and J gave up 7 bases, with 12 bases separating them. CDR1 and CDR2 from the germline V gene are LNHDA and SQIVND (reference sequence). The CDR3 DNA follows: TGTGCCAGTAGTGGGCTGTTGGTTAATGAGCAGTTCTTC. Its translation is CASSGLLVNEQFF.

V and J are TRBV18 and TRBJ2-2; D call uncertain. The CDR3 contains 14 residues. CDR1 KGHSH and CDR2 LQKENI come from the germline V gene. Trimming pared 3 bases from V and 3 bases from J, leaving 8 bases between. The CDR3 here is CASSPVSDTGELFF. The CDR3 coding sequence is TGTGCCAGCTCACCCGTTAGTGACACCGGGGAGCTGTTTTTT.

This clone occurred a few times. This chain joins TRBV2 and TRBJ1-6; maybe TRBD1 (6 bases). The CDR3 sequence is 12 residues long. The V end was cut by 6 bases, the J end by 15 bases, with 15 bases between. Germline CDR1 is SNHLY and CDR2 is FYNNEI. The CDR3 is CASRTEGGLLHF. The DNA of the CDR3 is TGTGCCAGCAGGACCGAGGGGGGGCTCCTCCACTTT.